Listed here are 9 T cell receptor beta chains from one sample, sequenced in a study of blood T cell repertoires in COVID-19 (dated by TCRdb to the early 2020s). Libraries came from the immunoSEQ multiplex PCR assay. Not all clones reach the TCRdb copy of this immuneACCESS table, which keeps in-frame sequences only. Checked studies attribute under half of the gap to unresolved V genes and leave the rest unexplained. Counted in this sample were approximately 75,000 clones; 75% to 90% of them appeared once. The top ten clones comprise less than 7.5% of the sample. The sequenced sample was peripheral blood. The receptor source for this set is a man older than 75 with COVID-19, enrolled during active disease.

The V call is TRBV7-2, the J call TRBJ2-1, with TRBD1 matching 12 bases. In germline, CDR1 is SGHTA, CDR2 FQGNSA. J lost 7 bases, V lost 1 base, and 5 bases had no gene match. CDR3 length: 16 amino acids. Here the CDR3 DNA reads TGTGCCAGCAGCTTAGGGGGACAGGGGGCGGGGAATGAGCAGTTCTTC. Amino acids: CASSLGGQGAGNEQFF.

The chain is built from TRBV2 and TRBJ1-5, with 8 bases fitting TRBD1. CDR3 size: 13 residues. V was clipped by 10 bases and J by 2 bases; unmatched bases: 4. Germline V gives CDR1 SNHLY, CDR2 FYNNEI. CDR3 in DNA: TGTGCCACAGGACAGGGTCGCAATCAGCCCCAGCATTTT. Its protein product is CATGQGRNQPQHF.

The CDR3 DNA is TGTGCCAGCAGTTCCGGGACAGTAGCCGGGGAGCTGTTTTTT. Translation: CASSSGTVAGELFF. The V gene is TRBV28, the J gene TRBJ2-2, with 7 nucleotides matching TRBD1. With V trimmed by 4 bases and J by 6 bases, 5 bases remained unmatched. This CDR3 is 14 amino acids long. Germline loops: CDR1 MDHEN, CDR2 SYDVKM. Supplemented by reference TRBV28 and TRBJ2-2, the full variable domain reads DVKVTQSSRYLVKRTGEKVFLECVQDMDHENMFWYRQDPGLGLRLIYFSYDVKMKEKGDIPEGYSVSREKKERFSLILESASTNQTSMYLCASSSGTVAGELFFGEGSRLTVL.

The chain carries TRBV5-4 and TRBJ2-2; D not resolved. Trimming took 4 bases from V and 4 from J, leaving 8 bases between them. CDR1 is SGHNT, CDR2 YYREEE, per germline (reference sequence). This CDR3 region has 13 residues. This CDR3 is CASSLQSTGELFF. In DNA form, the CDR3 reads TGTGCCAGCAGCCTCCAGTCCACCGGGGAGCTGTTTTTT.

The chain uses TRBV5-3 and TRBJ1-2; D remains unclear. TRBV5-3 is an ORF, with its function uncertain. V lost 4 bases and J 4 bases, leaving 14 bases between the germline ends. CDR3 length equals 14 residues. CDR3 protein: CARSPGGGLYGYTF. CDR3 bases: TGTGCCAGAAGCCCGGGAGGAGGACTCTATGGCTACACCTTC.

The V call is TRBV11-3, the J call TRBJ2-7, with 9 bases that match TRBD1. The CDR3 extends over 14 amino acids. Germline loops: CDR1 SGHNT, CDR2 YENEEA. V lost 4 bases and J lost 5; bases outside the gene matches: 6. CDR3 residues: CASSYRTGVNEQYF. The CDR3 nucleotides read TGTGCCAGCAGCTACAGGACAGGGGTCAACGAGCAGTACTTC.

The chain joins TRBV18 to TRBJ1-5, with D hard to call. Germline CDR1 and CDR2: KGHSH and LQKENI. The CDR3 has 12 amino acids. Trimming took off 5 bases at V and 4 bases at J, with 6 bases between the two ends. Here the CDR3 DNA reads TGTGCCAGCTCAGAGTCGAATCAGCCCCAGCATTTT. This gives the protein CASSESNQPQHF. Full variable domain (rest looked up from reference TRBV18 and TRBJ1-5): NAGVMQNPRHLVRRRGQEARLRCSPMKGHSHVYWYRQLPEEGLKFMVYLQKENIIDESGMPKERFSAEFPKEGPSILRIQQVVRGDSAAYFCASSESNQPQHFGDGTRLSIL.

Written as DNA, the CDR3 is TGTGCCAGCAGTTTTGAGGGCTCCCTTGGCTACACCTTC. It encodes CASSFEGSLGYTF. The chain couples TRBV27 to TRBJ1-2; D remains unclear. Germline CDR1 MNHEY, CDR2 SMNVEV (reference sequence). V shed 3 bases and J shed 7 bases, with 12 bases lying between them. The CDR3 loop spans 13 amino acids.

DNA for the CDR3: TGTGCCAGTAGTTACCAGACAGGTCTCTCTGGAAACACCATATATTTT. As protein: CASSYQTGLSGNTIYF. V gene TRBV19 combines with J gene TRBJ1-3, with a tentative D call TRBD1 (6 bases). CDR1 LNHDA and CDR2 SQIVND come from the germline V gene (reference sequence). This CDR3 has 16 amino acids. V was pared by 5 bases and J by 0 bases, with 14 bases between.